Here is one T cell receptor (beta chain) with its context. Antigen unknown. V lost 0 bases and J 7 bases, leaving 10 bases between the germline ends. The CDR3 is 15 amino acids. The data belong to a study of T cell clonotyping in hematopoietic cell transplantation. The wider study: Blood collection times were about day -28 and days 30, 100, 180 posttransplant. Whole-study findings and limits: Recipient TCR diversity dropped after transplant; expanded clonotypes rose from day 30 to 180. Broader posttransplant TCR repertoire diversity was predicted by graft donor and pretransplant recipient Inverse Simpson Index values.

Assay used: immunoSEQ multiplex PCR; TCRdb lists only in-frame clones, some missing. Altogether some 3,100 clones are present, about 89% being singletons, with the ten largest covering approximately 8.8%. The sequence was obtained from a male patient aged 60-70 years who had an allogeneic stem cell transplant from a related donor, so the T cells may come from the graft donor. Some clones in this sample may be carry-over from other donors' samples. The sample here was PBMCs, taken at the time of graft-versus-host disease after allogeneic stem cell transplant. The rearrangement links TRBV23-1 to TRBJ1-6; D is possibly TRBD1 (5 bases). TRBV23-1 is reported as an ORF; its role is uncertain. CDR3 region: CASSQSIRENSPLHF. The CDR3 DNA reads as TGCGCCAGCAGTCAATCGATCAGGGAAAATTCACCCCTCCACTTT.